The present TCR beta chain was sequenced within a study of T cell changes during pregnancy in multiple sclerosis. The V and J ends lost 4 bases and 16 bases respectively, with 14 bases between them. CDR3 length: 11 amino acids. Germline CDR1 is DFQATT and CDR2 is SNEGSKA (reference sequence). The repertoire was sequenced with immunoSEQ multiplex PCR; TCRdb's copy has only in-frame clones and lacks some. The repertoire consists of tens of thousands of clones, with about 93% occurring once and the leading ten covering roughly 0.5%. The genes are TRBV20-1 and TRBJ1-6; possible D gene TRBD1, 6 bases. The TCR originated in a female donor with multiple sclerosis, enrolled in a pregnancy study. The input for sequencing was CD4+ T cells from peripheral blood mononuclear cells, taken in the first trimester of pregnancy. The CDR3 reads CSAKSGQSLHF. CDR3 in DNA: TGCAGTGCTAAATCTGGACAGTCGCTCCACTTT.